This entry concerns a single TCR beta chain. Its antigen is unidentified. This entry is derived from a study of cytomegalovirus exposure and HLA in healthy donors. On the study more broadly: In a later analysis, it was reported that the approximately 110 validation repertoires had been produced on the same platform as the 500 to 850 repertoires belonging to the first cohort. Study outcomes and limitations: Many donors carried some public TCRs, although rarity characterized most TCR sequences.

The CDR3 extends over 15 amino acids. Germline lookup yields CDR1 SGHAT and CDR2 FQNNGV. Losses at the gene ends were 7 bases for V and 2 bases for J; bases not matched to a gene: 4. The table came from immunoSEQ multiplex PCR; TCRdb's copy has only in-frame clones and leaves some out. The sample shows some 130,000 clones, approximately 82% of them seen only once. The J gene is TRBJ2-6, the V gene TRBV11-2, with 8 bases identical to TRBD2. The sequencing sample was made of PBMCs. The receptor comes from a man aged 30 to 39 in good health and CMV-seropositive. The CDR3 sequence is CASNPGGAGANVLTF. DNA for the CDR3: TGTGCCAGCAACCCGGGGGGGGCTGGGGCCAACGTCCTGACTTTC. Using reference TRBV11-2 and TRBJ2-6 for the parts outside the CDR3, the full variable domain is EAGVAQSPRYKIIEKRQSVAFWCNPISGHATLYWYQQILGQGPKLLIQFQNNGVVDDSQLPKDRFSAERLKGVDSTLKIQPAKLEDSAVYLCASNPGGAGANVLTFGAGSRLTVL.